The T cell receptor (beta chain) described here comes from a study of beta chain features in type 1 diabetes. cDNA synthesis used the whole RNA isolate, giving expressed TCRB sequences. The repertoire was sequenced with immunoSEQ multiplex PCR; TCRdb's copy has only in-frame clones and lacks some. In the table there are around 310,000 clones, around 10% of which are singletons. Per germline, CDR1 LNHNV and CDR2 YYDKDF (reference sequence). The CDR3 extends over 12 amino acids. V was trimmed by 0 bases and J by 11 bases, leaving 8 bases between them. This clone was seen ten or more times. Sequenced input: naive CD4+ T cells from blood. This TCR was sampled from a woman between 25 and 40 years old in good health. V gene TRBV15 combines with J gene TRBJ2-1; no clear D. Here the CDR3 reads CATSRDRTKQFF. The CDR3 nucleotides are TGTGCCACCAGCAGAGATCGAACAAAGCAGTTCTTC.